The 22 T cell receptor beta chains below all came from one sample that was sequenced in a study of blood T cell repertoires in COVID-19. Method: immunoSEQ multiplex PCR; TCRdb's copy keeps in-frame clones and lacks some. The table has 230,000 or so clones, over 70% seen once. Sequencing input: peripheral blood. The receptors derive from a man in his forties with active or convalescent COVID-19.

The V and J genes are TRBV19 and TRBJ1-1; D gene ambiguous. CDR3 length: 11 amino acids. Germline lookup yields CDR1 LNHDA and CDR2 SQIVND (reference sequence). V lost 8 bases, J lost 4 bases, and 8 bases lay in between. The CDR3 DNA follows: TGTGCCAGTGGACGGGGCACTGAAGCTTTCTTT. Protein: CASGRGTEAFF.

This chain connects TRBV7-9 to TRBJ1-5; 9 bases match TRBD1. Per the germline V gene, CDR1 is SEHNR and CDR2 is FQNEAQ (reference sequence). The CDR3 loop spans 15 amino acids. The V segment lost 5 bases and the J segment 6 bases; nucleotides outside the gene matches: 8. CDR3 sequence: CASSAGQGYGQPQHF. Here the CDR3 DNA reads TGTGCCAGCAGCGCCGGACAGGGGTACGGTCAGCCCCAGCATTTT.

This clone was detected only once. This chain connects TRBV5-4 to TRBJ2-3; 8 nucleotides match TRBD2. The trim removed 4 bases at V and 4 bases at J, leaving 8 bases unmatched. Germline CDR1 and CDR2: SGHNT and YYREEE (reference sequence). This CDR3 has 15 amino acids. The CDR3: CASSRSGSGADTQYF. The CDR3 DNA follows: TGTGCCAGCAGCCGGAGCGGGAGTGGCGCAGATACGCAGTATTTT.

The chain employs TRBV5-1 and TRBJ2-1, with TRBD2 matching over 11 bases. Germline values: CDR1 SGHRS, CDR2 YFSETQ. The trim removed 0 bases at V and 4 bases at J, leaving 0 bases unmatched. CDR3 size: 15 residues. The CDR3 DNA follows: TGCGCCAGCAGCTTGGTAGCGGGAGGGTACAATGAGCAGTTCTTC. Its protein product is CASSLVAGGYNEQFF. Drawing the rest from reference TRBV5-1 and TRBJ2-1, the complete variable domain is KAGVTQTPRYLIKTRGQQVTLSCSPISGHRSVSWYQQTPGQGLQFLFEYFSETQRNKGNFPGRFSGRQFSNSRSEMNVSTLELGDSALYLCASSLVAGGYNEQFFGPGTRLTVL.

This clone was observed a few times. This sequence may be a read error, since a much larger clone differs from it by one base. This specimen includes other DNA sequences encoding the same CDR3. The V gene is TRBV11-2, the J gene TRBJ1-1; 9 bases line up with TRBD1. Germline CDR1 is SGHAT and CDR2 is FQNNGV. The V segment lost 6 bases and the J segment 1 base; nucleotides outside the gene matches: 3. CDR3 length: 14 amino acids. CDR3 nucleotide sequence: TGTGCCAGCAGTTCGGGACAGGGGAACACTGAAGCTTTCTTT. Its protein product is CASSSGQGNTEAFF. Using reference TRBV11-2 and TRBJ1-1 for the parts outside the CDR3, the full variable domain is EAGVAQSPRYKIIEKRQSVAFWCNPISGHATLYWYQQILGQGPKLLIQFQNNGVVDDSQLPKDRFSAERLKGVDSTLKIQPAKLEDSAVYLCASSSGQGNTEAFFGQGTRLTVV.

The chain joins TRBV19 to TRBJ2-7; TRBD1 aligns across 10 bases. CDR1 is LNHDA, CDR2 SQIVND, per germline (reference sequence). This CDR3 is 15 amino acids long. Unmatched junction bases numbered 2, after V lost 2 bases and J lost 1 base. The CDR3 bases are TGTGCCAGTAGTATAAGGACAGGGGGTTCCTACGAGCAGTACTTC. This sequence encodes CASSIRTGGSYEQYF.

V is TRBV5-1 and J is TRBJ2-1; TRBD1 might be the D (6 bases). V gave up 5 bases and J gave up 2 bases, with 17 bases separating them. Germline CDR1 reads SGHRS; CDR2 reads YFSETQ. The CDR3 is made up of 16 amino acids. The chain's CDR3 is CASRPPGHRAYNEQFF. Written as DNA, the CDR3 is TGCGCCAGCAGACCTCCGGGACACAGAGCCTACAATGAGCAGTTCTTC.

The chain joins TRBV24-1 to TRBJ2-1, with 10 bases fitting TRBD1. Losses at the gene ends were 3 bases for V and 7 bases for J; bases not matched to a gene: 2. The CDR3 contains 14 residues. Germline V gives CDR1 KGHDR, CDR2 SFDVKD. CDR3: CATSDRTGGNEQFF. Written as DNA, the CDR3 is TGTGCCACCAGTGATCGGACAGGGGGGAATGAGCAGTTCTTC.

The chain employs TRBV4-3 and TRBJ2-5, with TRBD2 matching over 10 bases. The germline V gene encodes CDR1 LGHNA and CDR2 YSLEER. V lost 0 bases and J lost 1; bases outside the gene matches: 8. This CDR3 has 18 amino acids. Here the CDR3 reads CASSQDGFASGGQETQYF. Written as DNA, the CDR3 is TGCGCCAGCAGCCAAGATGGGTTCGCTAGCGGGGGCCAAGAGACCCAGTACTTC.

CDR3 sequence: CASSQGVNQPQHF. In DNA, the CDR3 is TGTGCCAGCAGCCAAGGAGTTAATCAGCCCCAGCATTTT. The chain links TRBV3-1 (or the pseudogene TRBV3-2) to TRBJ1-5, with unresolved D. From germline, CDR1 is LGHDT and CDR2 YNNKEL (reference sequence). V lost 1 base and J lost 4, with 5 bases in between. The CDR3 sequence is 13 residues long.

The J gene is TRBJ2-5, the V gene TRBV21-1; TRBD2 is the table's D call, not checked against the DNA. TRBV21-1 is a pseudogene locus. The CDR3 has 17 amino acids. The CDR3 spells CASQHLRPPGREETQYF. The CDR3 DNA sequence: TGTGCCAGCCAACACTTGCGCCCCCCAGGGAGGGAAGAGACCCAGTACTTC.

The rearrangement links TRBV7-2 to TRBJ2-5; 8 bases are shared with TRBD1. J gave up 5 bases and V 5 bases, and 10 bases lay outside the gene matches. The CDR3 length is 15 residues. Germline V CDR1 and CDR2: SGHTA, FQGNSA. The CDR3, as DNA: TGTGCCAGCAGCATACAGACAGGGGTGGGGGAGACCCAGTACTTC. It yields the protein CASSIQTGVGETQYF.

The rearrangement uses TRBV28 and TRBJ2-7; 9 positions agree with TRBD1. CDR3 length: 16 residues. Germline lookup yields CDR1 MDHEN and CDR2 SYDVKM. V shed 5 bases and J 6 bases; nucleotides not matched to a gene: 14. The DNA for the CDR3 is TGTGCCAGCAGTCCTCCCCGGGGGACAGGGAGCGGCGAGCAGTACTTC. It translates to CASSPPRGTGSGEQYF.

CDR3 coding DNA: TGTGCCAGCAGCTTAACTAGCGGGGGGGCCGATGAGCAGTTCTTC. This sequence encodes CASSLTSGGADEQFF. This chain uses TRBV5-4 with TRBJ2-1; 13 positions agree with TRBD2. V was pared by 2 bases and J by 8 bases, with 4 bases of the junction left unmatched. This CDR3 spans 15 amino acids. Germline CDR1 reads SGHNT; CDR2 reads YYREEE (reference sequence).

V gene TRBV11-3 combines with J gene TRBJ2-2; possibly TRBD2 for D (5 bases). CDR3 length: 14 residues. Germline loops: CDR1 SGHNT, CDR2 YENEEA. Deletions cut 8 bases from V and 6 bases from J, with 16 bases between. Here the CDR3 DNA reads TGTGCCAGCCAAACCTACGAGGGCGCCGGGGAGCTGTTTTTT. Translating it yields CASQTYEGAGELFF.

The gene calls are TRBV5-1 and TRBJ1-2; TRBD1 agrees at 8 bases. The CDR3 loop spans 14 amino acids. From germline, CDR1 is SGHRS and CDR2 YFSETQ. V shed 3 bases, J shed 6 bases, and the junction held 7 bases outside the gene matches. The CDR3 here is CASSSRGQLDGYTF. In DNA form, the CDR3 reads TGCGCCAGCAGCTCCAGGGGGCAATTGGATGGCTACACCTTC.

This sequence joins TRBV3-1 (or the pseudogene TRBV3-2) and TRBJ2-3; weak D call: TRBD2 (6 bases). The CDR3 sequence is 14 residues long. Between the trimmed V and J ends, which lost 4 bases and 1 base, there was a span of 9 bases. In germline, CDR1 is LGHDT, CDR2 YNNKEL (reference sequence). The DNA for the CDR3 is TGTGCCAGCAGCCGGGGACTTCGCACAGATACGCAGTATTTT. It translates to CASSRGLRTDTQYF.

Regarding this clone: Other DNA sequences of this sample code for an identical CDR3. V is TRBV24-1 and J is TRBJ2-7; TRBD1 matches 9 bases. The CDR3 covers 15 residues. CDR1 KGHDR and CDR2 SFDVKD come from the germline V gene. The V segment lost 3 bases and the J segment 2 bases; nucleotides outside the gene matches: 4. CDR3 sequence: CATSDPGQGAYEQYF. The CDR3 DNA sequence: TGTGCCACCAGTGATCCGGGACAGGGAGCCTACGAGCAGTACTTC.

The chain couples TRBV5-4 to TRBJ2-5, with 12 bases identical to TRBD2. The CDR3 has 17 residues. CDR1 is SGHNT and CDR2 is YYREEE in the germline V gene (reference sequence). The V segment lost 0 bases and the J segment 5 bases; nucleotides outside the gene matches: 8. Here the CDR3 DNA reads TGTGCCAGCAGCTTGGGGATCCTAGCGGGAGGGCTGGAGACCCAGTACTTC. Protein: CASSLGILAGGLETQYF.

The rearrangement joins TRBV3-1 (or the pseudogene TRBV3-2) to TRBJ1-5, with 7 bases identical to TRBD1. This CDR3 region has 15 residues. Germline V gene data show CDR1 as LGHDT and CDR2 as YNNKEL (reference sequence). The J segment lost 2 bases and the V segment lost 3 bases, leaving 4 bases of the junction unmatched. The CDR3 protein is CASSQTGRGNQPQHF. In nucleotides, the CDR3 is TGTGCCAGCAGCCAGACAGGGAGAGGCAATCAGCCCCAGCATTTT.

J is TRBJ1-1 and V is TRBV28, with 8 bases fitting TRBD1. Germline V gene data show CDR1 as MDHEN and CDR2 as SYDVKM. The V segment lost 6 bases and the J segment 1 base; nucleotides outside the gene matches: 4. The CDR3 spans 14 residues. The CDR3 here is CASRQGDKNTEAFF. The CDR3 DNA follows: TGTGCCAGCAGACAGGGGGACAAGAACACTGAAGCTTTCTTT.

The chain employs TRBV24-1 and TRBJ2-7, with 7 nucleotides matching TRBD2. The CDR3 spans 14 residues. V dropped 1 base and J dropped 6; count of bases not matched to a gene: 5. Per germline, CDR1 KGHDR and CDR2 SFDVKD. This chain's CDR3 is CATSDFAGAGEQYF. The CDR3 DNA reads as TGTGCCACCAGTGATTTCGCGGGAGCGGGCGAGCAGTACTTC.